The rows below give T cell receptor beta chains drawn from one sample of a study of metastatic and nonmetastatic thyroid tumors. MiXCR reprocessed the PCR reads for TCRdb. The sample holds roughly 18,000 clones, roughly a fifth seen once. Sequencing was carried out using tumor tissue. The receptors were gathered from a female donor with papillary thyroid cancer or a benign thyroid nodule (not recorded which). Some clones in this sample may be carry-over from other donors' samples. The CDR3 runs from the conserved cysteine through the conserved F or W. Each record gives: clone size, D gene, J gene, V gene, CDR3 DNA, CDR3 protein. A D gene is named only where the DNA matches it firmly. Size is stated for part of the rows, as once, few or many counts, or as a class when the clone is expanded.

clone size: many; D gene: .; J gene: TRBJ2-5; V gene: TRBV7-9; CDR3 DNA: TGTGCCAGCAGCTTAGGCCAAGAGACCCAGTACTTC; CDR3 protein: CASSLGQETQYF
clone size: .; D gene: .; J gene: TRBJ2-7; V gene: TRBV20-1; CDR3 DNA: TGCAGTGCTAGGGCCAGGGGCTCCTACGAGCAGTACTTC; CDR3 protein: CSARARGSYEQYF
clone size: many; D gene: .; J gene: TRBJ2-2; V gene: TRBV18; CDR3 DNA: TGTGCCAGCTCACCACATGGGAAGGTCACCGGGGAGCTGTTTTTT; CDR3 protein: CASSPHGKVTGELFF
clone size: many; D gene: .; J gene: TRBJ1-1; V gene: TRBV29-1; CDR3 DNA: TGCAGCGTTGTGAGAGCGACTGAAGCTTTCTTT; CDR3 protein: CSVVRATEAFF
clone size: few; D gene: .; J gene: TRBJ2-2; V gene: TRBV6-1; CDR3 DNA: TGTGCCAGCAGTGAAGATGGGTGGAGCACCGGGGAGCTGTTTTTT; CDR3 protein: CASSEDGWSTGELFF
clone size: .; D gene: .; J gene: TRBJ1-6; V gene: TRBV2; CDR3 DNA: TGTGCCAGCAGTGAGGGGGGGAGCTCCTATAATTCACCCCTCCACTTT; CDR3 protein: CASSEGGSSYNSPLHF
clone size: many; D gene: TRBD1; J gene: TRBJ1-6; V gene: TRBV4-2; CDR3 DNA: TGTGCCAGCAGCCAAGAGACAGGGGTAAGATCACCCCTCCACTTT; CDR3 protein: CASSQETGVRSPLHF
clone size: .; D gene: TRBD2; J gene: TRBJ2-2; V gene: TRBV11-1; CDR3 DNA: TGTGCCAGCAGCTCCCGGACTAGCGTTTTCACCGGGGAGCTGTTTTTT; CDR3 protein: CASSSRTSVFTGELFF
clone size: many; D gene: .; J gene: TRBJ2-2; V gene: TRBV12-5; CDR3 DNA: TGTGCTAGTGGTTTGGCCAGGGATACCGGGGAGCTGTTTTTT; CDR3 protein: CASGLARDTGELFF
clone size: many; D gene: .; J gene: TRBJ1-2; V gene: TRBV29-1; CDR3 DNA: TGCAGCTCGTCGGATAAGGGCGCGGGGGGCTACACCTTC; CDR3 protein: CSSSDKGAGGYTF
clone size: many; D gene: .; J gene: TRBJ1-1; V gene: TRBV11-2; CDR3 DNA: TGTGCCAGCAGCTTTACAGGGTTGGGGAGCACTGAAGCTTTCTTT; CDR3 protein: CASSFTGLGSTEAFF
clone size: .; D gene: .; J gene: TRBJ2-7; V gene: TRBV5-1; CDR3 DNA: TGCGCCAGCAGCTTTTACCCCCGTCGAGGCTCCTACGAGCAGTACTTC; CDR3 protein: CASSFYPRRGSYEQYF
clone size: many; D gene: TRBD2; J gene: TRBJ2-7; V gene: TRBV18; CDR3 DNA: TGTGCCAGCTCACTCAAAGGGGGGTCGGGACTAGCGGGACCTACCTACGAGCAGTACTTC; CDR3 protein: CASSLKGGSGLAGPTYEQYF
clone size: many; D gene: TRBD1; J gene: TRBJ2-3; V gene: TRBV12-3/TRBV12-4; CDR3 DNA: TGTGCCAGCAGTTCACAGGGACAGGGGACAGATACGCAGTATTTT; CDR3 protein: CASSSQGQGTDTQYF
clone size: .; D gene: .; J gene: TRBJ2-7; V gene: TRBV30; CDR3 DNA: TGTGCCTGGAAGGGTCTGACCAGCTCCTACGAGCAGTACTTC; CDR3 protein: CAWKGLTSSYEQYF
clone size: few; D gene: .; J gene: TRBJ1-1; V gene: TRBV19; CDR3 DNA: TGTGCCAGTAGTATCGATGGGGACACTGAAGCTTTCTTT; CDR3 protein: CASSIDGDTEAFF
clone size: many; D gene: .; J gene: TRBJ2-7; V gene: TRBV2; CDR3 DNA: TGTGCCAGCAGTGAATATCCCCCGCAATACGAGCAGTACTTC; CDR3 protein: CASSEYPPQYEQYF
clone size: .; D gene: TRBD1; J gene: TRBJ2-5; V gene: TRBV27; CDR3 DNA: TGTGCCAGCAGTTACGACAGGGACCAAGAGACCCAGTACTTC; CDR3 protein: CASSYDRDQETQYF
clone size: .; D gene: .; J gene: TRBJ1-2; V gene: TRBV18; CDR3 DNA: TGTGCCAGCTCACCACCGGGGAATAACTATGGCTACACCTTC; CDR3 protein: CASSPPGNNYGYTF
clone size: few; D gene: .; J gene: TRBJ2-2; V gene: TRBV25-1; CDR3 DNA: TGTGCCAGCAGTGCACAGGGAGACACCGGGGAGCTGTTTTTT; CDR3 protein: CASSAQGDTGELFF
clone size: .; D gene: .; J gene: TRBJ2-3; V gene: TRBV7-8; CDR3 DNA: TGTGCCAGCAGCTTCATACGGGCATTGGCAGATACGCAGTATTTT; CDR3 protein: CASSFIRALADTQYF
clone size: many; D gene: TRBD1; J gene: TRBJ1-2; V gene: TRBV28; CDR3 DNA: TGTGCCAGCGTCCCCAGGGGGCGCTATGGCTACACCTTC; CDR3 protein: CASVPRGRYGYTF
clone size: many; D gene: .; J gene: TRBJ1-2; V gene: TRBV7-2; CDR3 DNA: TGTGCCGGCAGCTTAGCGCTAGGGACCGACCTAGGGTGGCGTGGCTACACCTTC; CDR3 protein: CAGSLALGTDLGWRGYTF
clone size: medium-sized; D gene: TRBD1; J gene: TRBJ1-6; V gene: TRBV7-2; CDR3 DNA: TGTGCCAGCAGCTCGACAGGGGGCTTAACCTATAATTCACCCCTCCACTTT; CDR3 protein: CASSSTGGLTYNSPLHF
clone size: .; D gene: TRBD1; J gene: TRBJ2-2; V gene: TRBV5-5; CDR3 DNA: TGTGCCAGCAGCTTTGAGACAGGGTATGGCACCGGGGAGCTGTTTTTT; CDR3 protein: CASSFETGYGTGELFF
clone size: many; D gene: TRBD2; J gene: TRBJ2-5; V gene: TRBV5-1; CDR3 DNA: TGCGCCAGCAGCCCAGAAGCGGGAGGGCAGTTGGAGACCCAGTACTTC; CDR3 protein: CASSPEAGGQLETQYF
clone size: .; D gene: .; J gene: TRBJ1-2; V gene: TRBV24-1; CDR3 DNA: TGTGCCACCAGTGATCCAAATGCAGAAAACTATGGCTACACCTTC; CDR3 protein: CATSDPNAENYGYTF